This record covers a single T cell receptor beta chain. Germline CDR1 is GTSNPN and CDR2 is SVGIG (reference sequence). The V and J ends lost 2 bases and 7 bases respectively, with 10 bases between them. The CDR3 loop spans 12 amino acids. This sample was included in a study of blood T cell repertoires in COVID-19. Study at large: Donors in the United States, Italy and Spain gave samples during acute or convalescent COVID-19. From T cells, B-cell-depleted T cells, or PBMCs came the material, which was cDNA or gDNA.

As handled by the study authors: Amplification from reference gene primers served as the basis for estimated nucleated cell counts. This table comes from immunoSEQ multiplex PCR, and its TCRdb copy is limited to in-frame clones, with some not included. That table is the source of V, J and clone size, and D and trimming were worked out from the DNA. The sample includes some 250,000 clones, roughly 80% of them seen just once. The genes are TRBV30 and TRBJ2-3; D may be TRBD1 (7 bases). Specimen: peripheral blood. The origin of this receptor is a woman older than 75 with acute or convalescent COVID-19. The CDR3 DNA follows: TGTGCCTGGAGTCCAGGGGGGCATACGCAGTATTTT. Protein sequence: CAWSPGGHTQYF.